These 19 T cell receptor beta chains were all obtained from the same sample, sequenced in a study of blood T cell repertoires in COVID-19. The assay was immunoSEQ multiplex PCR, and TCRdb's table has in-frame clones only and misses some. The top ten clones hold more than 9.5% of a sample with some 250,000 clones, about 79% of them seen once. Sequenced input: peripheral blood. The source of these receptors is a woman of 80 years or more with acute or convalescent COVID-19.

The J gene is TRBJ1-2, the V gene TRBV5-4; D not resolved. V lost 2 bases, J lost 2 bases, and 10 bases lay in between. CDR1 and CDR2 from the germline V gene are SGHNT and YYREEE (reference sequence). CDR3 size: 14 residues. The CDR3 is CASSFDFDNYGYTF. Written as DNA, the CDR3 is TGTGCCAGCAGCTTCGACTTTGACAACTATGGCTACACCTTC.

The CDR3 loop reads CASSPQLLLSYGYTF. DNA of the CDR3: TGTGCCAGCAGTCCCCAGCTCCTACTATCCTATGGCTACACCTTC. The V and J genes are TRBV28 and TRBJ1-2; no clear D gene. The CDR3 is 15 amino acids. Deletions cut 5 bases from V and 4 bases from J, with 17 bases between. Germline CDR1 is MDHEN and CDR2 is SYDVKM.

J is TRBJ1-2 and V is TRBV3-1 (or the pseudogene TRBV3-2); 8 bases fit TRBD1. Germline CDR1 is LGHDT and CDR2 is YNNKEL (reference sequence). After removal of 6 bases from V and 4 bases from J, the junction contained 7 bases not matched to a gene. The CDR3 is 14 residues long. The CDR3 here is CASSPPGGFYGYTF. As DNA, the CDR3 is TGTGCCAGCAGTCCCCCAGGGGGCTTCTATGGCTACACCTTC.

The V gene is TRBV9, the J gene TRBJ2-1; tentative D call: TRBD2 (5 bases). V was cut by 0 bases and J by 5 bases, with 9 bases left in between. Germline values: CDR1 SGDLS, CDR2 YYNGEE. The CDR3 extends over 14 amino acids. CDR3 nucleotides: TGTGCCAGCAGCGTAGACGGGATAAACAATGAGCAGTTCTTC. Translating it yields CASSVDGINNEQFF.

The rearrangement uses TRBV28 and TRBJ2-7; the D gene is possibly TRBD2 (6 bases). This CDR3 spans 14 amino acids. The V gene's germline CDR1 is MDHEN and CDR2 SYDVKM. V shed 8 bases and J shed 5 bases, with 19 bases lying between them. As DNA, the CDR3 is TGTGCCAGCTCCCTCCCCGGGGGTAAGCACGAGCAGTACTTC. It translates to CASSLPGGKHEQYF.

The chain couples TRBV7-2 to TRBJ2-1; D not resolved. Germline-derived CDR1 and CDR2 are SGHTA and FQGNSA. Trimming pared 5 bases from V and 8 bases from J, leaving 22 bases between. The CDR3 covers 16 residues. The CDR3 bases are TGTGCCAGCAGCAGGAGAGGTACGGCAACCCGTGATGAGCAGTTCTTC. Translated, it gives CASSRRGTATRDEQFF.

The chain links TRBV9 to TRBJ2-7; 9 nucleotides align to TRBD1. The trim removed 0 bases at V and 5 bases at J, leaving 6 bases unmatched. Germline lookup yields CDR1 SGDLS and CDR2 YYNGEE. This CDR3 is 15 amino acids long. For the CDR3, the DNA is TGTGCCAGCAGCGTAGGGGGGACAGGGCAGAACGAGCAGTACTTC. Its protein is CASSVGGTGQNEQYF.

This clone was picked up a small number of times. V and J are TRBV5-6 and TRBJ2-1, with D possibly TRBD1 on 5 matching bases. CDR1 and CDR2 (germline): SGHDT, YYEEEE. With 0 bases removed from V and 3 bases from J, the gap between germline ends came to 10 bases. This CDR3 has 15 amino acids. The CDR3 sequence: CASSLGRTLYNEQFF. The DNA of the CDR3 is TGTGCCAGCAGCTTGGGGCGGACACTCTACAATGAGCAGTTCTTC.

V is TRBV11-1 and J is TRBJ2-3; 8 bases are a match to TRBD1. This CDR3 has 16 amino acids. The germline gives CDR1 SGHAT, CDR2 FQDESV (reference sequence). The junction had 12 bases not matched to a gene; V was cut back by 5 bases and J by 5 bases. The CDR3 region is CASSDAAGGEGDTQYF. The CDR3 DNA reads as TGTGCCAGCAGCGATGCCGCAGGGGGCGAGGGAGATACGCAGTATTTT.

The chain links TRBV30 to TRBJ1-5, with 7 nucleotides matching TRBD1. Trimming cost V 2 bases and J 2 bases; bases outside gene matches: 9. The CDR3 loop spans 16 amino acids. Germline CDR1 is GTSNPN and CDR2 is SVGIG (reference sequence). Written as DNA, the CDR3 is TGTGCCTGGAGTTCCCCAGGGGGTCAGGGCAATCAGCCCCAGCATTTT. This sequence encodes CAWSSPGGQGNQPQHF.

This clone was picked up one time. The CDR3 sequence is CASTPDRGVNEQYF. CDR3 in DNA: TGTGCCAGCACCCCGGACAGGGGCGTCAACGAGCAGTACTTC. The V call is TRBV2, the J call TRBJ2-7; TRBD1 matches at 9 bases. The trim removed 7 bases at V and 5 bases at J, leaving 9 bases unmatched. Per the germline V gene, CDR1 is SNHLY and CDR2 is FYNNEI. The CDR3 loop spans 14 amino acids.

The chain couples TRBV3-1 (or the pseudogene TRBV3-2) to TRBJ2-1, with D uncertain. Deletions cut 1 base from V and 3 bases from J, with 10 bases between. The length of the CDR3 is 15 residues. Germline V gene lookup returns CDR1 LGHDT and CDR2 YNNKEL (reference sequence). DNA for the CDR3: TGTGCCAGCAGCCAAGCTCCCCACAGCTACAATGAGCAGTTCTTC. It encodes CASSQAPHSYNEQFF.

V usage is TRBV5-1 and J usage is TRBJ2-5, with TRBD1 matching over 7 bases. The V gene end was trimmed by 2 bases and the J gene end by 2 bases; junction bases not matched to a gene: 3. CDR1 is SGHRS and CDR2 is YFSETQ in the germline V gene. This CDR3 has 14 residues. CDR3 protein: CASSFHRGQETQYF. The DNA of the CDR3 is TGCGCCAGCAGCTTCCACAGGGGACAAGAGACCCAGTACTTC.

The rearrangement uses TRBV4-1 and TRBJ2-7; 11 nucleotides match TRBD2. This CDR3 is 18 amino acids long. V shed 0 bases and J 0 bases; nucleotides not matched to a gene: 7. From germline, CDR1 is MGHRA and CDR2 YSYEKL. In DNA form, the CDR3 reads TGCGCCAGCAGCCAAGATTGGGTTGGACTAGCGGGCTCCTACGAGCAGTACTTC. It is translated as CASSQDWVGLAGSYEQYF.

This chain links TRBV19 with TRBJ2-2, with a tentative D call TRBD1 (6 bases). The V and J ends lost 6 bases and 2 bases respectively, with 13 bases between them. The CDR3 is 15 residues long. The V gene's germline CDR1 is LNHDA and CDR2 SQIVND (reference sequence). CDR3 amino acids: CASRRDNPNTGELFF. The CDR3 DNA is TGTGCCAGTAGACGGGACAACCCAAACACCGGGGAGCTGTTTTTT.

The J gene is TRBJ1-1, the V gene TRBV2, with TRBD1 as a possible D gene (5 bases). The CDR3 runs to 13 residues. Germline V gives CDR1 SNHLY, CDR2 FYNNEI. V was pared by 6 bases and J by 2 bases, with 10 bases between. DNA of the CDR3: TGTGCCAGCAGCCCGACAGCAAACACTGAAGCTTTCTTT. Translation: CASSPTANTEAFF.

This clone was seen a handful of times. This sequence joins TRBV2 and TRBJ2-1, with 10 bases aligning to TRBD2. Losses at the gene ends were 6 bases for V and 2 bases for J; bases not matched to a gene: 4. Germline V lookup: CDR1 SNHLY, CDR2 FYNNEI. This CDR3 is 15 amino acids long. CDR3 loop: CASRASGGPYNEQFF. CDR3 DNA sequence: TGTGCCAGCAGGGCTAGCGGGGGCCCCTACAATGAGCAGTTCTTC.

The chain recombines TRBV7-2 with TRBJ1-6; possible D gene TRBD1, 5 bases. The CDR3 has 16 residues. Per germline, CDR1 SGHTA and CDR2 FQGNSA. Trimming stripped 2 bases from V and 4 bases from J, with 12 bases between. The CDR3 protein is CASSLLGGAYNSPLHF. CDR3 nucleotides: TGTGCCAGCAGCTTACTTGGAGGGGCGTATAATTCACCCCTCCACTTT.

The V gene is TRBV14, the J gene TRBJ1-3; D remains unclear. Trimming cost V 4 bases and J 0 bases, with 13 bases left between them. The CDR3 totals 16 residues. Germline values: CDR1 SGHDN, CDR2 FVKESK. This CDR3 is CASSPQGGVSGNTIYF. The CDR3 nucleotides read TGTGCCAGCAGCCCTCAAGGAGGAGTCTCTGGAAACACCATATATTTT.